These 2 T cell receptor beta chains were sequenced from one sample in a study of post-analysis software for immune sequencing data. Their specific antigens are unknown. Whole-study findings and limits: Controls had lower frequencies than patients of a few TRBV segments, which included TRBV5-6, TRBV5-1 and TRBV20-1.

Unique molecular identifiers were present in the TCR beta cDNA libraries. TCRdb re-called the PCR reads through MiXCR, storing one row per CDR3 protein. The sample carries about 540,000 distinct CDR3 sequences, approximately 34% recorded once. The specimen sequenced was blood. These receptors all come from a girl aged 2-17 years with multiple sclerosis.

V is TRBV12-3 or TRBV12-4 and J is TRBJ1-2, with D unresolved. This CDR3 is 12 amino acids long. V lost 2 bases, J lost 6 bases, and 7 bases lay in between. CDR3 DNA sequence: TGTGCCAGCAGTTTAAGTGCAGATGGCTACACCTTC. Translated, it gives CASSLSADGYTF.

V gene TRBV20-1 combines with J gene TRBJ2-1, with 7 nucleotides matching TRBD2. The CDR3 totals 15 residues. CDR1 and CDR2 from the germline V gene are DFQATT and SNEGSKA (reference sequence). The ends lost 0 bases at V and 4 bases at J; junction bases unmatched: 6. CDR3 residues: CSARDPSGEYNEQFF. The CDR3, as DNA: TGCAGTGCTAGAGATCCCAGCGGGGAATACAATGAGCAGTTCTTC.